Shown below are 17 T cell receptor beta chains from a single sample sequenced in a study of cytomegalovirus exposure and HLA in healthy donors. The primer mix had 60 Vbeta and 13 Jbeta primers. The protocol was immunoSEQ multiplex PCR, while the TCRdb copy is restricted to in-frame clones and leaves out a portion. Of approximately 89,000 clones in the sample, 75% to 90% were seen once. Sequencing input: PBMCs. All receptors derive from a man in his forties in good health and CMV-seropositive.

CDR3 bases: TGTGCCAGCCGCATCGAGACTTACGAGCAGTACTTC. Its protein product is CASRIETYEQYF. The J gene is TRBJ2-7, the V gene TRBV6-6; D gene uncertain. V shed 8 bases and J shed 4 bases, with 12 bases lying between them. Germline V lookup: CDR1 MNHNY, CDR2 SVGAGI (reference sequence). This CDR3 is built from 12 residues.

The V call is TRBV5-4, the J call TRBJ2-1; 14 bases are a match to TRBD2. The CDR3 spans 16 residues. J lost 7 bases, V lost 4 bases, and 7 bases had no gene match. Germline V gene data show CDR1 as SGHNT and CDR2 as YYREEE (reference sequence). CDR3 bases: TGTGCCAGCAGCACCGGAGGGACTAGCGGGAGAAATGAGCAGTTCTTC. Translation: CASSTGGTSGRNEQFF.

Written as DNA, the CDR3 is TGCGCCAGCAGCCCCGAGGCAGCCGGGGGTATCCAGCCCCAGCATTTT. It translates to CASSPEAAGGIQPQHF. The chain carries TRBV4-1 and TRBJ1-5; possibly TRBD1 for D (5 bases). Germline CDR1 and CDR2: MGHRA and YSYEKL. CDR3 length: 16 amino acids. Trimming took off 4 bases at V and 7 bases at J, with 20 bases between the two ends.

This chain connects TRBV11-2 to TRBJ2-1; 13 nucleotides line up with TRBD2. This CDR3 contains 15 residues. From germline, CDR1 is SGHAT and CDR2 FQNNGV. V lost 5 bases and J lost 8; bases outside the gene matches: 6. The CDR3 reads CASSPRLAGGYEQFF. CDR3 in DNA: TGTGCCAGCAGCCCCAGACTAGCGGGAGGATATGAGCAGTTCTTC.

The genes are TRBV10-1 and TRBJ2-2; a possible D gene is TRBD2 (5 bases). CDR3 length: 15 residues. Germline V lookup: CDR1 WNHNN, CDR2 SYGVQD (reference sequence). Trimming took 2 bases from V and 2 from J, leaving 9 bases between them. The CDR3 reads CASSETGINTGELFF. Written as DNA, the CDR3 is TGCGCCAGCAGTGAGACCGGGATTAACACCGGGGAGCTGTTTTTT.

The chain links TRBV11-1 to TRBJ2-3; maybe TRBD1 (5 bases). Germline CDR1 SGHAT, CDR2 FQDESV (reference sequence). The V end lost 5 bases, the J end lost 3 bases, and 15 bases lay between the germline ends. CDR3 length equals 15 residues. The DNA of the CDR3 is TGTGCCAGCAGCCCTTGGGGCGGTCCAACAGATACGCAGTATTTT. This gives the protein CASSPWGGPTDTQYF.

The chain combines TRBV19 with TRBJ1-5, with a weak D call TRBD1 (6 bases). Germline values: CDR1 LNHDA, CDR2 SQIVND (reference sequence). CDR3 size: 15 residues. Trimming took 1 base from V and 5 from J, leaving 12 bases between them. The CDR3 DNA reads TGTGCCAGTAGTATAGCGTTCAGGGGTGATCAGCCCCAGCATTTT. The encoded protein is CASSIAFRGDQPQHF.

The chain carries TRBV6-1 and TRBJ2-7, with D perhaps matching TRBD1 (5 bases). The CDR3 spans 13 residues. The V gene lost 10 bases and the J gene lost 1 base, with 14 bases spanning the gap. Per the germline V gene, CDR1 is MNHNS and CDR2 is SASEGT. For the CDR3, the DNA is TGTGCCACCTCAGGACGGACATCCTACGAGCAGTACTTC. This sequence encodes CATSGRTSYEQYF.

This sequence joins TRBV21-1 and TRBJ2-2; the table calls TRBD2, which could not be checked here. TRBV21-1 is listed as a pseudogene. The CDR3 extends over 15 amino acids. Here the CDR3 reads CASIGRLAGGVELFF. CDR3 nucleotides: TGTGCCAGCATCGGACGACTAGCGGGGGGGGTGGAGCTGTTTTTT.

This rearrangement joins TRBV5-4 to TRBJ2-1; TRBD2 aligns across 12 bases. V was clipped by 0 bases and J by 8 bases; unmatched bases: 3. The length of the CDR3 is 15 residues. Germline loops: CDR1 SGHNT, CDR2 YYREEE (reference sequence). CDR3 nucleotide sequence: TGTGCCAGCAGCTTGGGAGGGACTAGCGGGCATGAGCAGTTCTTC. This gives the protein CASSLGGTSGHEQFF.

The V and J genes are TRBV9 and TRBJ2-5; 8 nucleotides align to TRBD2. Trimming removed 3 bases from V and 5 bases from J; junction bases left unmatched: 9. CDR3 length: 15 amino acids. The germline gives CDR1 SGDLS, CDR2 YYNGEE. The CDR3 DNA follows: TGTGCCAGCAGCGACTATAGCGGGATTGGGGAGACCCAGTACTTC. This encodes CASSDYSGIGETQYF. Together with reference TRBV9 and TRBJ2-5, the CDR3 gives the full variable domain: DSGVTQTPKHLITATGQRVTLRCSPRSGDLSVYWYQQSLDQGLQFLIQYYNGEERAKGNILERFSAQQFPDLHSELNLSSLELGDSALYFCASSDYSGIGETQYFGPGTRLLVL.

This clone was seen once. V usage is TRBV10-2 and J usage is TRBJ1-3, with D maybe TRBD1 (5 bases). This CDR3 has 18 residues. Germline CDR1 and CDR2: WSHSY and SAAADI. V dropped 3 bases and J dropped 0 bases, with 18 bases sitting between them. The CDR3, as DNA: TGCGCCAGCAGTGATCCCCTCTCGACAGAGAACTCTGGAAACACCATATATTTT. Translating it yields CASSDPLSTENSGNTIYF.

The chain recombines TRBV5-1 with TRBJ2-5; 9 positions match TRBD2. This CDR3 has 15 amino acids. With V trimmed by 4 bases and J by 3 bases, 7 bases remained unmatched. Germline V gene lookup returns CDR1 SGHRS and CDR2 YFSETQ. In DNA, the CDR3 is TGCGCCAGCAGCCTGAGATGGACTAGCGAAGAGACCCAGTACTTC. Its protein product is CASSLRWTSEETQYF.

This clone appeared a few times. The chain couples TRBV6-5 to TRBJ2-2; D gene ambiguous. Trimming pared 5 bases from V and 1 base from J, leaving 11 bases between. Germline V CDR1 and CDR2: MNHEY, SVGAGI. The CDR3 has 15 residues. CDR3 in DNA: TGTGCCAGCAGTGCGGCGCGGTTGAACACCGGGGAGCTGTTTTTT. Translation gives CASSAARLNTGELFF.

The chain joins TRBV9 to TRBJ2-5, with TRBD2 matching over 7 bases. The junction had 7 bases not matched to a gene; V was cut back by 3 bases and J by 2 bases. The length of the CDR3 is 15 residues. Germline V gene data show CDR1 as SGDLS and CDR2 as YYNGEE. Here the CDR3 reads CASSATRLAQETQYF. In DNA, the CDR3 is TGTGCCAGCAGCGCAACGAGACTAGCACAAGAGACCCAGTACTTC.

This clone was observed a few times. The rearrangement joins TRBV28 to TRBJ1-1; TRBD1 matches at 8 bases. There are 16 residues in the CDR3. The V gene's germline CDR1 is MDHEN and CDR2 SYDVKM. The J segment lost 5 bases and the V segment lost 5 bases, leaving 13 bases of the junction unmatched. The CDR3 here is CASSPALGQGGTEAFF. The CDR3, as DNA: TGTGCCAGCAGTCCCGCCCTCGGACAGGGAGGTACTGAAGCTTTCTTT.

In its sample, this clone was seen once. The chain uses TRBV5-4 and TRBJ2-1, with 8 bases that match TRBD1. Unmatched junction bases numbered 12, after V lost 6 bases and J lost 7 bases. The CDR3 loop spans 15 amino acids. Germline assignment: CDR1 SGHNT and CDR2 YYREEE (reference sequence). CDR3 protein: CASTLSGTGGNEQFF. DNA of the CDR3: TGTGCCAGCACCCTTTCCGGGACAGGAGGGAATGAGCAGTTCTTC.